Each of the 9 T cell receptor beta chains below was sequenced from the same sample in a study of metastatic and nonmetastatic thyroid tumors. TCRdb recomputed clones from the PCR reads via MiXCR. Of tens of thousands of clones listed, approximately 13% were seen once; the top ten hold more than 15%. Treatment of any kind had been given to no patient before thyroid surgery. Sample: blood. These receptors were obtained from a female donor with papillary thyroid cancer or a benign thyroid nodule (not recorded which). Some clones in this sample may be carry-over from other donors' samples.

This clone was detected ten times or more. The chain combines TRBV7-3 with TRBJ2-7, with 9 bases aligning to TRBD1. The V gene's germline CDR1 is SGHTA and CDR2 FQGTGA. With 3 bases clipped from V and 3 bases from J, the junction kept 6 bases outside the gene matches. CDR3 length equals 15 residues. CDR3 residues: CASSLAGTGNYEQYF. CDR3 sequence (DNA): TGTGCCAGCAGCTTGGCCGGGACAGGGAACTACGAGCAGTACTTC.

This clone was seen many times. The chain combines TRBV12-3 or TRBV12-4 with TRBJ1-1; D uncertain. With 3 bases removed from V and 0 bases from J, the gap between germline ends came to 5 bases. This CDR3 has 13 amino acids. The DNA of the CDR3 is TGTGCCAGCAGTTTGAATCTGAACACTGAAGCTTTCTTT. It codes for CASSLNLNTEAFF.

Worth noting for this clone: A single base separates this from a much larger clone, so it may be a read error. Other DNA sequences within the sample encode an identical CDR3. V and J are TRBV2 and TRBJ1-1; tentative D call: TRBD1 (5 bases). CDR1 is SNHLY, CDR2 FYNNEI, per germline. The CDR3 has 15 residues. CDR3 amino acids: CASGGGGAMNTEAFF. CDR3 in DNA: TGTGCCAGCGGGGGGGGAGGGGCCATGAACACTGAAGCCTTCTTT.

This clone has a count of ten or more. This chain uses TRBV27 with TRBJ2-2; D is perhaps TRBD1 or TRBD2 (7 bases each). The CDR3 sequence is 13 residues long. Germline lookup yields CDR1 MNHEY and CDR2 SMNVEV (reference sequence). V gave up 6 bases and J gave up 6 bases, with 11 bases separating them. CDR3 in DNA: TGTGCCAGCAGCCAGGGGGGGCCCGGGGAGCTGTTTTTT. Protein sequence: CASSQGGPGELFF.

The J gene is TRBJ2-7, the V gene TRBV6-5; 8 bases align to TRBD1. Per germline, CDR1 MNHEY and CDR2 SVGAGI. J was trimmed by 5 bases and V by 2 bases; bases with no gene match: 5. The CDR3 is 14 residues long. CDR3 loop: CASSYRDRSDEQYF. The CDR3 DNA follows: TGTGCCAGCAGTTACCGGGACAGGTCGGACGAGCAGTACTTC.

At least ten counts were recorded for this clone. The rearrangement joins TRBV3-1 to TRBJ2-1; 7 bases map to TRBD1. The V gene's germline CDR1 is LGHDT and CDR2 YNNKEL (reference sequence). With V trimmed by 10 bases and J by 4 bases, 10 bases remained unmatched. The CDR3 spans 14 residues. The CDR3 coding sequence is TGTGCCACCCAACAGGGGCCGCGTTACAATGAGCAGTTCTTC. Its protein product is CATQQGPRYNEQFF.

This clone was seen at least ten times. The chain employs TRBV11-1 and TRBJ1-1; no clear D gene. CDR1 and CDR2 from the germline V gene are SGHAT and FQDESV (reference sequence). The CDR3 spans 16 residues. The V and J ends lost 0 bases and 4 bases respectively, with 15 bases between them. CDR3 sequence (DNA): TGTGCCAGCAGCTTAGCACCTATAGGACGCCCCACTGAAGCTTTCTTT. Translation gives CASSLAPIGRPTEAFF.

Of note for this clone: A much larger clone lies one base from this, so it may be a read error. The rearrangement joins TRBV12-3 or TRBV12-4 to TRBJ2-7; D is tentatively TRBD1 or TRBD2 (5 bases each). The V end lost 1 base, the J end lost 3 bases, and 19 bases lay between the germline ends. The CDR3 sequence is 17 residues long. In DNA, the CDR3 is TGTGCCAGCAGTTTAGAATCACCGGGACCACTAGACTACGAGCAGTACTTC. Protein: CASSLESPGPLDYEQYF.

The CDR3 DNA follows: TGTGCCAGCAGTATTTCGATAGGGACAGGGGGCACCGGGGAGCTGTTTTTT. Its protein is CASSISIGTGGTGELFF. V usage is TRBV28 and J usage is TRBJ2-2; TRBD1 aligns across 11 bases. The germline V gene encodes CDR1 MDHEN and CDR2 SYDVKM. The CDR3 runs to 17 residues. The V and J ends lost 5 bases and 4 bases, in that order; junction bases with no gene match: 9.